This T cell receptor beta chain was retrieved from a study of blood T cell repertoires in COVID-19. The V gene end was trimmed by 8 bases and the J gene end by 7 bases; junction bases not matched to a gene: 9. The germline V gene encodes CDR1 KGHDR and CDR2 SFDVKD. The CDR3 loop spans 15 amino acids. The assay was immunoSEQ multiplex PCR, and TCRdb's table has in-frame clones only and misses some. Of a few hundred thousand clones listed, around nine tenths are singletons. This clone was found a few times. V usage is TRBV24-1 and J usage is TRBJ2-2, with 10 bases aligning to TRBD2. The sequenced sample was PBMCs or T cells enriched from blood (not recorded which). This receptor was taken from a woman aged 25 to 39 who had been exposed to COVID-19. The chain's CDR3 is CATTSSGRNGGELFF. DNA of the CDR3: TGTGCCACCACTTCTAGCGGGAGAAATGGCGGGGAGCTGTTTTTT.